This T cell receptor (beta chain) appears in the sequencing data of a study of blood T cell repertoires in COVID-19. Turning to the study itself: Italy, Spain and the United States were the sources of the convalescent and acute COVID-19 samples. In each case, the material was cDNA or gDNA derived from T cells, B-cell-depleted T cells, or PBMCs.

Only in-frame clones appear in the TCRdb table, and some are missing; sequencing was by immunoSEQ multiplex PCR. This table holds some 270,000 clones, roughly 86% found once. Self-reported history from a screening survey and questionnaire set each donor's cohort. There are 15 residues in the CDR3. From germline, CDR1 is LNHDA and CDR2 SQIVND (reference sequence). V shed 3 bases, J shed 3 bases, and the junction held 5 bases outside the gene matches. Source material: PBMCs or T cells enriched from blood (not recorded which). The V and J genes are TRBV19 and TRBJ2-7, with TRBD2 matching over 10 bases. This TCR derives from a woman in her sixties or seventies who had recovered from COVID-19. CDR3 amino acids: CASSMSSGGIYEQYF. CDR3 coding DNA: TGTGCCAGTAGTATGTCTAGCGGGGGAATCTACGAGCAGTACTTC.